One T cell receptor (beta chain) is described in this entry. The target antigen is unknown. V was clipped by 8 bases and J by 2 bases, with 15 bases between them. Germline values: CDR1 SEHNR, CDR2 FQNEAQ (reference sequence). The CDR3 is 14 residues long. The PCR had 60 Vbeta and 13 Jbeta primers. Libraries were prepared by immunoSEQ multiplex PCR; TCRdb keeps only in-frame clonotypes and omits some of them. The repertoire holds roughly 100,000 clones, with over 70% as singletons. The record originates from a study of cytomegalovirus exposure and HLA in healthy donors. The study, taken as a whole, reports: Common viral pathogens (according to a later analysis) appeared linked to several of the most significant clusters.

The rearrangement uses TRBV7-9 and TRBJ2-5, with D maybe TRBD2 (6 bases). This clonotype was sampled from a male donor in good health and CMV-seronegative. Sequencing used PBMCs. CDR3 residues: CASGGEAGQETQYF. As DNA, the CDR3 is TGTGCCAGCGGTGGTGAGGCGGGGCAAGAGACCCAGTACTTC.